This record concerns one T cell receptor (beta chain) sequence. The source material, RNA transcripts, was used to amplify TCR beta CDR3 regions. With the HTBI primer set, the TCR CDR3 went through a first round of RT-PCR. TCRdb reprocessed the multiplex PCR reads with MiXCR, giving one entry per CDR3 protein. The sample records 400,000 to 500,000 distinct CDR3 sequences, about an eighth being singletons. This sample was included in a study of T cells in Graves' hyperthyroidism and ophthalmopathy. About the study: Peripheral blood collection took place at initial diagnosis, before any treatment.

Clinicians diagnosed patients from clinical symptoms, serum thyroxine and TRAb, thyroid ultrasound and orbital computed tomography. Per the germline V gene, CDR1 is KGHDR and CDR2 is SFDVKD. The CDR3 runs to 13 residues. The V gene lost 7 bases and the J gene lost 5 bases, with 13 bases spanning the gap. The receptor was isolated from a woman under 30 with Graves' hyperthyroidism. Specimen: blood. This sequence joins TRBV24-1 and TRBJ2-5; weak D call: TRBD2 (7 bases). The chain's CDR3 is CATRRGGAETQYF. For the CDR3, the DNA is TGTGCCACCAGAAGAGGGGGGGCTGAGACCCAGTACTTC.